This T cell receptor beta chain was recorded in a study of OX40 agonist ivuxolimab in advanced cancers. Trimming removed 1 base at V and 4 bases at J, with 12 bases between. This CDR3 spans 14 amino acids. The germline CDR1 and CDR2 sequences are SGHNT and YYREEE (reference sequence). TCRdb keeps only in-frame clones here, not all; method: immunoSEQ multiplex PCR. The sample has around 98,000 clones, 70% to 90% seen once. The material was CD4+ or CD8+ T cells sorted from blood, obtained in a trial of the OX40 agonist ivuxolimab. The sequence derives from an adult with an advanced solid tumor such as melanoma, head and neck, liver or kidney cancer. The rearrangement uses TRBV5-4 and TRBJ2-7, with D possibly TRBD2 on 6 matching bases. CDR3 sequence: CASSLNSGGYEQYF. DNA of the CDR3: TGTGCCAGCAGCTTGAATAGTGGGGGGTACGAGCAGTACTTC.